Each of the 20 T cell receptor beta chains below was sequenced from the same sample in a study of tumor-infiltrating lymphocytes in oesophageal squamous cell carcinoma. TCRdb called the PCR reads again in MiXCR, with one record for every CDR3 protein. The repertoire holds some 5,700 distinct CDR3 sequences, with roughly 15% as singletons. The sequencing input was normal esophageal tissue next to the tumor. These receptors originate from a male donor with esophageal squamous cell carcinoma.

There are many counts of this clonotype. The V gene is TRBV5-6, the J gene TRBJ2-5; D is uncertain. The J call may be wrong; the DNA end is better matched by TRBJ2-7. Germline-derived CDR1 and CDR2 are SGHDT and YYEEEE. The CDR3 consists of 12 residues. CDR3 DNA sequence: TGTGCCAGCAGCTTTGATCGATACGAGCAGTACTTC. This gives the protein CASSFDRYEQYF.

The J gene is TRBJ1-1, the V gene TRBV5-4, with D perhaps matching TRBD1 (5 bases). Germline V lookup: CDR1 SGHNT, CDR2 YYREEE (reference sequence). This CDR3 region has 15 residues. Deletions cut 4 bases from V and 0 bases from J, with 13 bases between. The CDR3 nucleotides read TGTGCCAGCAGCGGGGGTGGGGTAGTGAACACTGAAGCTTTCTTT. Protein: CASSGGGVVNTEAFF.

At least ten counts were recorded for this clonotype. The V call is TRBV7-3, the J call TRBJ2-2, with 7 bases fitting TRBD1. The CDR3 totals 17 residues. J lost 2 bases, V lost 2 bases, and 8 bases had no gene match. Per germline, CDR1 SGHTA and CDR2 FQGTGA. The CDR3 DNA follows: TGTGCCAGCAGCTTAGTTCCCGGGACAGATAACACCGGGGAGCTGTTTTTT. It translates to CASSLVPGTDNTGELFF.

There are many counts of this clonotype. The chain carries TRBV7-2 and TRBJ1-3, with D possibly matching TRBD1 (6 bases). The CDR3 has 16 residues. V was trimmed by 1 base and J by 3 bases, leaving 13 bases between them. Germline V gene data show CDR1 as SGHTA and CDR2 as FQGNSA. The CDR3 region is CASSLVSGGGGNTIYF. The CDR3 bases are TGTGCCAGCAGCTTAGTGAGTGGGGGCGGTGGAAACACCATATATTTT.

As to this clonotype: This likely comes from a read error, as the CDR3 has no conserved phenylalanine or tryptophan at its end. The DNA is left out, because the CDR3 cannot be placed on it with certainty; the CDR3 is given as TCRdb lists it. This chain joins TRBV7-2 and TRBJ2-7; TRBD1 reflects the table's D call only, with no check against the DNA. 17 amino acids form the CDR3, both terminal residues included. Germline lookup yields CDR1 SGHTA and CDR2 FQGNSA. The CDR3 is CASSLVGGGRDGYTFGS.

This clonotype was observed a few times. The CDR3 loop is CASSPAGELEPQHF. The CDR3 DNA sequence: TGTGCCAGCAGTCCCGCAGGGGAATTGGAGCCCCAGCATTTT. The V and J genes are TRBV28 and TRBJ1-5, with D tentatively TRBD1 (6 bases). Trimming pared 5 bases from V and 8 bases from J, leaving 16 bases between. CDR3 length: 14 residues. Per the germline V gene, CDR1 is MDHEN and CDR2 is SYDVKM.

This clonotype was counted ten times or more. V and J are TRBV11-2 and TRBJ1-5, with 9 bases matching TRBD1. Trimming cost V 5 bases and J 2 bases; bases outside gene matches: 4. The length of the CDR3 is 15 residues. The germline gives CDR1 SGHAT, CDR2 FQNNGV. The CDR3 DNA reads as TGTGCCAGCAGCCGGACAGGGGACGGCAATCAGCCCCAGCATTTT. Protein: CASSRTGDGNQPQHF.

In regard to this clonotype: An end of the junction differs from the germline gene, which may be a read error. The chain couples TRBV5-3 to TRBJ2-5, with 8 bases identical to TRBD1. Judging by the DNA end, TRBJ2-1 fits better; the J call may be wrong. TRBV5-3 is marked as an open reading frame, function uncertain. CDR3 length equals 15 residues. The CDR3 sequence is CASSFGDRGIDEQFF. CDR3 nucleotides: TGTGCCAGCAGCTTTGGTGACAGGGGTATCGATGAGCAGTTCTTC.

This clonotype was recorded many times. The chain recombines TRBV12-5 with TRBJ2-7; TRBD2 matches 12 bases. The CDR3 is 14 amino acids. Unmatched junction bases numbered 1, after V lost 5 bases and J lost 2 bases. CDR1 is LGHNT and CDR2 is FRNRAP in the germline V gene. Written as DNA, the CDR3 is TGTGCTAGTGGTGCTAGCGGGGGGGCCTACGAGCAGTACTTC. It is translated as CASGASGGAYEQYF.

This clonotype was counted only a few times. The CDR3 does not end in the conserved phenylalanine or tryptophan, so this is likely a read error. Because the CDR3's place on the DNA is in doubt, the DNA is left out and the CDR3 is given as listed by TCRdb. This chain links TRBV7-6 with TRBJ2-5; the table's D call of TRBD2 was not tested on the DNA. The CDR3 numbers 16 amino acids, ends counted. Germline loops: CDR1 SGHVS, CDR2 FNYEAQ. The CDR3 here is CASSLLAGGLPQYFGA.

This clonotype was recorded at least ten times. J is TRBJ2-1 and V is TRBV12-3 or TRBV12-4; TRBD1 matches 7 bases. V was clipped by 7 bases and J by 4 bases; unmatched bases: 10. The CDR3 spans 15 residues. In DNA form, the CDR3 reads TGTGCCAGCATAAGGGACAGTTCTCCTTACAATGAGCAGTTCTTC. Translating gives CASIRDSSPYNEQFF.

This clonotype is judged large. V usage is TRBV7-6 and J usage is TRBJ2-5; D is undetermined. V gave up 2 bases and J gave up 5 bases, with 9 bases separating them. Germline lookup yields CDR1 SGHVS and CDR2 FNYEAQ. The CDR3 runs 13 residues. CDR3: CASSLIPRETQYF. The CDR3 DNA sequence: TGTGCCAGCAGCTTAATACCGCGGGAGACCCAGTACTTC.

This clonotype was observed at least ten times. The rearrangement joins TRBV12-3 or TRBV12-4 to TRBJ1-6; D call uncertain. The CDR3 extends over 15 amino acids. V was pared by 2 bases and J by 9 bases, with 14 bases between. The CDR3 here is CASSLNSGSGSPLHF. CDR3 DNA sequence: TGTGCCAGCAGTTTAAACAGCGGAAGTGGTTCACCCCTCCACTTT.

This clonotype came up many times. The CDR3 bases are TGCAGTGCTAGTGCAGGACAGGAGATAGCCAAAAACATTCAGTACTTC. Translated, it gives CSASAGQEIAKNIQYF. V is TRBV20-1 and J is TRBJ2-4, with TRBD1 matching over 7 bases. The CDR3 contains 16 residues. Germline CDR1 and CDR2: DFQATT and SNEGSKA (reference sequence). The J segment lost 0 bases and the V segment lost 3 bases, leaving 8 bases of the junction unmatched.

This clonotype was picked up many times. This chain uses TRBV5-1 with TRBJ2-5, with 10 bases that match TRBD2. V lost 3 bases, J lost 5 bases, and 7 bases stayed unmatched. CDR1 SGHRS and CDR2 YFSETQ come from the germline V gene. This CDR3 comprises 15 residues. The CDR3 region is CASSWFGLAEETQYF. CDR3 coding DNA: TGCGCCAGCAGCTGGTTCGGACTAGCGGAGGAGACCCAGTACTTC. Using reference TRBV5-1 and TRBJ2-5 for the parts outside the CDR3, the full variable domain is KAGVTQTPRYLIKTRGQQVTLSCSPISGHRSVSWYQQTPGQGLQFLFEYFSETQRNKGNFPGRFSGRQFSNSRSEMNVSTLELGDSALYLCASSWFGLAEETQYFGPGTRLLVL.

This clonotype was detected a few times. A much larger clonotype is one base distant, so this may be a read error. This rearrangement joins TRBV5-3 to TRBJ2-1; perhaps TRBD2 as D (5 bases). The DNA matches TRBJ2-7 better at its end, which makes the J call doubtful. TRBV5-3 is an ORF for which the function is uncertain. This CDR3 comprises 16 residues. The CDR3 loop reads CASSLPRKRAYNEQYF. CDR3 bases: TGTGCCAGCAGCCTACCCCGTAAGAGGGCCTACAATGAGCAGTACTTC.

This clonotype was detected many times. The chain has TRBV5-1 and TRBJ2-4; 7 nucleotides line up with TRBD2. Unmatched junction bases numbered 3, after V lost 0 bases and J lost 3 bases. The CDR3 extends over 15 amino acids. Per germline, CDR1 SGHRS and CDR2 YFSETQ. The CDR3 protein is CASSLGGGDKNIQYF. The CDR3 DNA follows: TGCGCCAGCAGCTTGGGGGGAGGGGACAAAAACATTCAGTACTTC.

As concerns this clonotype: The CDR3 carries no conserved terminal phenylalanine or tryptophan, so it likely arises from a read error. The limits of the CDR3 on the DNA are not certain, so only TCRdb's listed CDR3 is given. The chain carries TRBV3-1 and TRBJ2-6; TRBD2, the table's D call, lacks a check against the DNA. The CDR3 region is 8 residues in length, termini included. From germline, CDR1 is LGHDT and CDR2 YNNKEL (reference sequence). The CDR3: CASSQGQR.

This clonotype was seen many times. The chain uses TRBV6-1 and TRBJ2-7; the D is unclear. The germline V and J ends were trimmed by 6 bases and 3 bases, with 15 bases remaining between them. CDR3 length: 14 residues. Germline V gives CDR1 MNHNS, CDR2 SASEGT. The CDR3 region is CASSSIGHDYEQYF. CDR3 coding DNA: TGTGCCAGCAGCTCTATAGGGCACGACTACGAGCAGTACTTC.

As to this clonotype: This is likely a read error, given that the CDR3 carries no conserved phenylalanine or tryptophan at its end. The chain joins TRBV11-3 to TRBJ2-5; TRBD1 is a possible D gene (5 bases). This CDR3 region has 14 residues. Germline lookup yields CDR1 SGHNT and CDR2 YENEEA. The CDR3 sequence: CGSSLDSTEETQYL. For the CDR3, the DNA is TGTGGCAGCAGCTTAGATTCGACAGAAGAGACCCAGTACCTT.